This T cell receptor beta chain was recovered during a study of monozygotic twins with inflammatory bowel disease. Each CDR3 protein gets one entry in TCRdb, which reprocessed the 5' RACE reads and gives no DNA. This listing includes some 300,000 distinct CDR3 sequences. Sequencing used blood. The sequence came from a human donor with ulcerative colitis or Crohn's disease, or a healthy co-twin of an affected twin (not recorded which).

The CDR3 spells CSAGRTYSGNTIYF. V and J are TRBV20-1 and TRBJ1-3. The germline V gene encodes CDR1 DFQATT and CDR2 SNEGSKA (reference sequence). This CDR3 comprises 14 residues.